What follows is one TCR beta chain and its context. Its target is unknown. The authors produced TCR alpha and TCR beta cDNA libraries with sample barcodes and UMIs by 5'RACE using constant-segment primers. TCRdb reanalysed the 5' RACE reads using MiXCR and keeps one entry per CDR3 protein. The table records fewer than 200,000 distinct CDR3 sequences, about 21% of them present only once. This entry is derived from a study of T-cell memory formation after mild COVID-19. Overall study context: Most TCR clusters belonged to a single donor. Study-wide results and caveats: The authors did not confirm SARS-CoV-2 specificity of second-wave clones peaking day 37.

Germline values: CDR1 MNHNS, CDR2 SASEGT. The CDR3 has 15 residues. V was pared by 0 bases and J by 5 bases, with 7 bases of the junction left unmatched. Specimen: PBMCs or a T cell subset sorted from them (not recorded which). The clonotype was recovered from an adult woman who had mild COVID-19 (a few samples of this study predate the infection). Cell type and time point are not known. The chain combines TRBV6-1 with TRBJ2-7, with TRBD2 matching over 7 bases. DNA for the CDR3: TGTGCCAGCAGTGAAGCGGGGGGAGGGATCGACGAGCAGTACTTC. Translated: CASSEAGGGIDEQYF.